This T cell receptor beta chain was profiled in a study of blood T cells in healthy people across ages. Primers used in a second PCR of roughly 6 to 12 cycles were a sample-barcoded 5' primer and a J-beta primer mix. Every single cDNA molecule received a tag from a template-switch adaptor with 12 random nucleotides. TCRdb called the 5' RACE reads again in MiXCR, with one record for every CDR3 protein. The data show 1.5 million or so distinct CDR3 sequences, with 42% seen just once and 7.9% held by the top ten. Study-level results: The diversity estimates, figures obtained from one million T cells, were considered underestimates.

A word on this clonotype: The antigen is unknown.

From germline, CDR1 is SGHVS and CDR2 FQNEAQ. The V gene lost 2 bases and the J gene lost 7 bases, with 20 bases spanning the gap. The CDR3 sequence is 16 residues long. Donors each provided approximately 9.6 milliliters of peripheral blood. The amount of total RNA extracted per sample was at least 6 micrograms. The source of this sequence is a woman aged 18-29 years in good health. The V call is TRBV7-8, the J call TRBJ2-5; perhaps TRBD1 as D (5 bases). The sequenced sample consisted of blood. CDR3 sequence: CASSLFLGLEVGTQYF. For the CDR3, the DNA is TGTGCCAGCAGCTTATTTTTGGGGCTAGAGGTTGGGACCCAGTACTTC.